This T cell receptor beta chain was profiled in a study of shared clonotypes between healthy human individuals. Broader study findings: The naive CD4 repertoires of a few donors were compared, and roughly 5.1% of clonotypes were shared.

TCRdb's table, derived via immunoSEQ multiplex PCR, lists solely in-frame clones and lacks some. The sample shows approximately 98,000 clones, under 70% of them seen only once. With regard to this clone: Its cognate antigen is unknown.

The CDR3 loop spans 15 amino acids. Trimming at V came to 0 bases and at J to 6 bases, leaving 6 bases not matched to a gene. Looked up from germline, CDR1 is SGHNT and CDR2 is YYREEE (reference sequence). Only Caucasian adults living in Nashville, Tennessee made up the donor group. The receptor was isolated from a woman in her twenties or thirties in good health. The chain uses TRBV5-4 and TRBJ2-7, with 10 bases lining up with TRBD2. The specimen was memory CD8+ T cells sorted from blood. Indicated subset: CD45RO+ cells pooled with CCR7-negative TemRA cells. The CDR3 DNA follows: TGTGCCAGCAGCTTGGCCGCACTAGCGGGACGCGAGCAGTACTTC. Translating it yields CASSLAALAGREQYF. Drawing the rest from reference TRBV5-4 and TRBJ2-7, the complete variable domain is ETGVTQSPTHLIKTRGQQVTLRCSSQSGHNTVSWYQQALGQGPQFIFQYYREEENGRGNFPPRFSGLQFPNYSSELNVNALELDDSALYLCASSLAALAGREQYFGPGTRLTVT.